This is a list of T cell receptor beta chains from one sample in a study of T cells after yellow fever vaccination. TCRdb redid the calling of the 5' RACE reads with MiXCR, one entry per CDR3 protein. The table has 450,000 to 600,000 distinct CDR3 sequences, roughly 13% seen once; the top ten hold about 14%. Sequences were derived from PBMCs, sampled on the day of the yellow fever booster vaccination. These receptors came from a man aged 30-40 years who received the YFV17D yellow fever vaccine. CDR3s leave out the opening cysteine and the closing phenylalanine or tryptophan. A D gene is named only where the DNA matches it firmly.

j_gene,d_gene,v_gene,CDR3aa
TRBJ2-1,.,TRBV20-1,SALPAGSNEQF
TRBJ2-1,TRBD2,TRBV28,ASSLISGLAANEQF
TRBJ2-7,TRBD2,TRBV5-1,ASSPTSGRVEQY
TRBJ2-2,.,TRBV7-9,ASNRGDTGELF
TRBJ2-1,.,TRBV4-1,ASNSPANRNEQF
TRBJ2-1,.,TRBV10-3,AISESILNNEQF
TRBJ2-3,.,TRBV12-3/TRBV12-4,ASSPDADTQY
TRBJ2-1,TRBD2,TRBV14,ASSHQLAGLNEQF
TRBJ2-6,.,TRBV29-1,SVATGSGANVLT
TRBJ1-2,.,TRBV9,ASSVGPGRNYGYT
TRBJ2-7,TRBD2,TRBV20-1,SAGLAGDRLEQY
TRBJ2-1,TRBD1,TRBV5-1,ASGQGAYNEQF
TRBJ2-1,.,TRBV15,ATSRGKNEQF
TRBJ2-7,TRBD1,TRBV19,ASSPSGQGGEQY
TRBJ2-1,.,TRBV18,ASSPRTRSSYNEQF